These T cell receptor beta chains were read from a single sample in a study of shared clonotypes between healthy human individuals. Assay used: immunoSEQ multiplex PCR; TCRdb lists only in-frame clones, some missing. The sample includes some 87,000 clones, around 68% of them seen just once. Sequencing was carried out using memory CD8+ T cells sorted from blood. All receptors come from a young man in good health. Each CDR3 is given with its conserved first and last residue. D genes are given only for firm matches. Rows give clone size only sometimes, using once, few, many, or a class for an expanded clone.

CASSQGQGQPQHF TGTGCCAGCAGCCAGGGACAGGGACAGCCCCAGCATTTT once TRBV14 TRBD1 TRBJ1-5
CAWRTPGRGNEKLFF TGTGCCTGGAGGACGCCGGGACGGGGAAATGAAAAACTGTTTTTT - TRBV30 - TRBJ1-4
CASSLEGNNQPQHF TGTGCCAGCAGCTTGGAAGGGAACAATCAGCCCCAGCATTTT few TRBV5-4 - TRBJ1-5
CATAGTGGTGELFF TGTGCCACCGCCGGGACAGGGGGGACCGGGGAGCTGTTTTTT - TRBV10-3 TRBD1 TRBJ2-2
CASTPARTSGIQKETQYF TGTGCCAGCACCCCCGCTCGGACTAGCGGGATACAGAAAGAGACCCAGTACTTC - TRBV25-1 TRBD2 TRBJ2-5
CASSEVQGSGELFF TGTGCCAGCAGTGAGGTCCAGGGGTCCGGGGAGCTGTTTTTT - TRBV2 - TRBJ2-2
CASSEGTSGINEQFF TGTGCCAGCAGTGAAGGGACTAGCGGGATTAATGAGCAGTTCTTC - TRBV6-4 TRBD2 TRBJ2-1
CASSQAPGKNEQYF TGCGCCAGCAGCCAAGCTCCGGGGAAGAACGAGCAGTACTTC - TRBV4-1 - TRBJ2-7
CASSVAGNRELFF TGTGCCAGTAGTGTAGCGGGAAACCGGGAGCTGTTTTTT - TRBV19 TRBD2 TRBJ2-2
CASRLTAGNTEAFF TGCGCCAGCAGACTAACTGCGGGGAACACTGAAGCTTTCTTT few TRBV10-1 - TRBJ1-1
CASSELWQRIAKNIQYF TGTGCCAGCAGTGAACTTTGGCAGCGCATAGCCAAAAACATTCAGTACTTC - TRBV6-1 - TRBJ2-4
CSVGYMNTEAFF TGCAGCGTTGGATACATGAACACTGAAGCTTTCTTT few TRBV29-1 - TRBJ1-1
CASSLSDRQETQYF TGTGCCAGCAGCTTATCTGACAGACAAGAGACCCAGTACTTC - TRBV7-2 - TRBJ2-5
CASSKAGGRAGELFF TGTGCCAGCAGTAAAGCCGGGGGCCGGGCCGGGGAGCTGTTTTTT - TRBV11-3 - TRBJ2-2
CASSVNRGANEKLFF TGTGCCAGCAGTGTCAACAGGGGTGCTAATGAAAAACTGTTTTTT - TRBV28 TRBD1 TRBJ1-4
CASSPRQVANYGYTF TGTGCCAGCAGTCCCCGACAGGTAGCTAACTATGGCTACACCTTC - TRBV6-5 - TRBJ1-2
CASRREGLRTGELFF TGTGCCAGCAGGCGGGAGGGCCTGAGGACCGGGGAGCTGTTTTTT once TRBV6-5 TRBD2 TRBJ2-2
CASNRAATGTDTQYF TGTGCCAGCAATCGAGCGGCTACAGGCACAGATACGCAGTATTTT once TRBV11-2 - TRBJ2-3
CASSLVRGHEQYF TGTGCCAGCAGCTTAGTCAGGGGCCACGAGCAGTACTTC - TRBV7-9 - TRBJ2-7